This T cell receptor (beta chain) was found in a study of cytomegalovirus exposure and HLA in healthy donors. Findings and limits, study-wide: A few CMV-associated chains proved CMV antigen-specific in vitro.

The CDR3 contains 14 residues. The J segment lost 7 bases and the V segment lost 1 base, leaving 4 bases of the junction unmatched. Germline CDR1 is LGHNA and CDR2 is YNFKEQ. Sequenced by immunoSEQ multiplex PCR; TCRdb stores in-frame clones only, minus some. The sample carries about 74,000 clones, 94% recorded once. A word on this clone: The antigen is undetermined.

Sequencing was carried out using PBMCs. The origin of this receptor is a man aged 18 to 30 in good health and CMV-seropositive. This chain links TRBV4-2 with TRBJ2-7, with TRBD1 matching over 10 bases. The chain's CDR3 is CASSQGDRGEEQYF. The CDR3 nucleotides read TGTGCCAGCAGCCAAGGGGACAGGGGTGAAGAGCAGTACTTC.